This T cell receptor beta chain was observed in a study of cytomegalovirus exposure and HLA in healthy donors (dated by TCRdb to between 2016 and 2019). General notes on the study: An earlier analysis of roughly 610 of the donors reported approximately 260 Gb of sequence data and about 120 million unique TCR beta sequences obtained from approximately 180 million T cells. An early release that covered 640 HLA-typed donors contained about 300 gigabases of sequencing data and about 93 million unique TCR sequences. Of the 300 to 400 genotyped donors, 81% fell in the genetic ancestry cluster associated with self-reported Caucasian donors. The aim of the study was to test whether cataloging public T cell receptors could identify signatures of past pathogen exposure. Using immunosequencing, the study profiled T cell repertoires from about 620 subjects and related those repertoires to cytomegalovirus serostatus. A separate validation cohort of roughly 120 different subjects was used in addition to the roughly 720-subject first cohort. The study combined high-throughput TCR immunosequencing, statistical association of individual TCRs with disease status, and machine learning to predict cytomegalovirus infection status. A later analysis re-examined previously published TCR beta repertoires from just over 650 donors and added high-resolution HLA genotyping to investigate patterns of TCR occurrence. Rather than drawing on any new phenotypic data, the later analysis identified candidate immune exposures from TCR beta sequences and the way those sequences occurred across donors. An earlier analysis of approximately 500 of the donors applied high-throughput TCR beta sequencing to assess whether each TCR beta V gene segment acted as functional or pseudogenic. Donor age, sex, ethnicity and CMV serostatus were compiled alongside the repertoire data. A later genetic analysis used genome-wide SNP genotypes for 398 of the 666 donors, treating that subset as a discovery cohort. All discovery cohort repertoires had been generated using a single sequencing platform. HLA typing included class I and class II loci at four-digit resolution. The number of typed donors differed by locus: about 620-640 for A, B, C, DRB1 and DQB1; approximately 520 for DQA1; approximately 610 for DPA1; and some 470 for DPB1. Five DR-DQ haplotypes were handled as single units for association and clustering, since linkage in the cohort was strong. On average, 235,054 unique TCR beta nucleotide sequences were sequenced per donor among 398 genotyped donors of the cohort, with roughly 18% of those sequences being non-productive. General findings and caveats noted by the study authors: Cytomegalovirus status was reported to be diagnosed by the classifier with high specificity and sensitivity in both the original and validation cohorts. A later genetic analysis reported fewer N-insertions in productive TCRs among donors in an Asian-associated ancestry cluster than the roughly 720-donor mean. The authors suggested that the approach could potentially be generalized to other disease states and immunological phenotypes. While some public TCRs were present in many individuals, most TCR sequences turned up only very rarely across donors. Only TCR beta chains were sequenced in this cohort, and the absence of alpha or paired-chain data limited detectable features. The presence/absence analyses assumed that sequencing depth was roughly uniform across donors, and that assumption may not be true. Because counts were too low, roughly 17 rarely observed V segments, including chromosome 9 orphons, were left out of the earlier analysis of roughly 600 of the donors. A later analysis found that HLA-associated TCR beta chains were more clonally expanded and had lower generation probabilities than equally common non-associated chains. The study gave a list of under 200 TCR beta chains associated with cytomegalovirus. Linkage disequilibrium might explain the correlated functional status among segregating V segments, but an unknown experimental factor could not be ruled out. Because HLA typing was missing for some donors at each locus, association tests included only the typed subset. A later analysis found that TCR association rates varied across HLA loci, with DRB1 alleles showing the most associated TCRs and HLA-C alleles the fewest. In a later analysis, most CMV-associated TCR beta chains were found to appear HLA-restricted, with HLA associations seemingly driven largely by CMV exposure. When HLA alleles, especially DR and DQ, strongly co-occurred, TCR associations were difficult to assign to individual alleles. A few of the identified cytomegalovirus-associated TCR beta chains were confirmed in vitro to be specific for cytomegalovirus antigens. The sequencing pipeline was judged likely to have produced a cluster of highly shared sequence variants as a technical artifact. In a later analysis, several top co-occurrence clusters were reported to appear linked to parvovirus B19, influenza, CMV and Epstein-Barr virus. For the cohort, immune exposure information was limited to CMV serostatus. A later analysis associated roughly 17,000 TCR beta sequences with specific HLA alleles at a false discovery rate of 0.05. Some IMGT-functional V segments, including TRBV6-2 and TRBV6-3, could not be distinguished by the 87-base-pair reads and were therefore excluded. Broadly in line with IMGT annotations, most TCR beta V segments showed up in productive rearrangements about 90% or about 30% of the time in an earlier analysis of 450 to 600 of the donors. A further reported finding was that TCR beta sequences accurately predicted the HLA-A and HLA-B alleles for most subjects in the first cohort. A later genetic analysis associated a missense DCLRE1C variant with V-gene and J-gene trimming of TCR beta chains, and an independent cohort replicated the association.

Concerning this clone itself: No cognate antigen has been identified for it. Base qualities are missing; no much larger clone stands one base away.

Preparation of the library involved the immunoSEQ multiplex PCR assay. A mixture of 60 forward primers for TCR Vbeta segments and 13 reverse primers for TCR Jbeta segments was used in the multiplex PCR. Amplification of the CDR3 region of rearranged TCR beta genes was performed with a multiplex PCR assay on genomic DNA. The Illumina HiSeq System was used to sequence the amplified TCR beta libraries as 87-base-pair reads. The paper's data handling went like this. In a later analysis, 77 million or so unique TCR beta chains were counted across the approximately 670 repertoires, and around 10 million of these chains were shared by at least two donors. A nearest-neighbor algorithm error-corrected the raw reads and collapsed the reads into unique sequences, merging closely related sequences to remove PCR and sequencing errors. To assign V, D and J gene segments, CDR3 sequences were aligned to IMGT reference sequences. For a sequence to be retained, a match of at least six nucleotides was required to both a V gene segment and a J gene segment. A rearrangement counted as productive if the CDR3 had no stop codons and remained in frame with V and J, and every other rearrangement counted as non-productive. CDR3 was defined by IMGT convention, running from the second conserved V-encoded cysteine to the conserved J-encoded phenylalanine. In an earlier analysis of 500 to 650 of the donors, sequences lacking an unambiguous match to a single V gene segment were excluded. In an earlier analysis of several hundred of the donors, V segments were called functional above 56.7% productive rearrangements and were called segregating when the between-donor standard deviation exceeded 5%. To diagnose cytomegalovirus status from the catalog of TCR beta chain sequences, a statistical classification framework was built. A later analysis assigned V and J genes by comparing TCR nucleotide sequences with IMGT/GENE-DB human TR gene sequences. Using the TCRdist pipeline, a later analysis assigned CDR3 sequences along with most-parsimonious VDJ recombination scenarios. In a later analysis, every TCR beta chain was defined by the combination of its CDR3 amino acid sequence and its V-gene family, and reads without a unique V-gene family were dropped. To address suspected cross-contamination and a sequencing artifact, a later analysis removed 550 to 750 highly shared, low-generation-probability nucleotide sequences. In a later analysis, a clonal expansion index was calculated for each public chain from normalized within-repertoire ranks of inferred template counts. In a later analysis, generation probabilities were computed with a VDJ recombination model fitted to out-of-frame rearrangements, and the resulting probabilities were checked against IGoR. In a later analysis, TCR-TCR, TCR-HLA and TCR-CMV co-occurrence was scored with hypergeometric tests, and a repertoire-size bias correction was applied to TCR pairs. In a later analysis, false discovery rates were estimated by permuting HLA or CMV assignments 20 times. In a later analysis, co-occurring TCRs were grouped with DBSCAN, and TCRdist sequence similarity was added when clustering was performed within HLA-allele-positive subsets. For co-occurrence clustering, repertoires with fewer than 30,000 or more than 120,000 public chains were excluded, along with four or five repertoires with anomalous nucleotide sharing. TCRdb mirrors the immuneACCESS table, restricted to in-frame sequences. Some clones are absent from its copies; in checked studies, under half trace to an unresolved V gene, and the reason for the others is unknown. V and J calls plus clone size are reproduced from that table; the DNA served to infer D and trimming. The sample data list over 150,000 clones, and roughly 80% of these were observed just once. The ten largest clones capture around 1.3% of the sample.

In total, 630 or so healthy bone marrow donors made up the cohort. Cohort members were all nominally healthy when sampled, although unrecorded immune exposures were likely present. The donor tested CMV seronegative and was one of the 352 seronegative cohort members. Each donor provided a peripheral blood sample, and peripheral blood mononuclear cells were used for TCR beta sequencing. The Qiagen DNeasy Blood Extraction Kit was used to extract genomic DNA from the blood cell samples. According to the germline V gene, CDR1 reads KGHSH and CDR2 reads LQKENI. V lost 6 bases and J lost 0 bases; the stretch between them is 15 bases long. Reading from cysteine to phenylalanine, the CDR3 counts 16 amino acids. CDR3 DNA only is kept here, 48 bases in frame from base 1.

This clonotype was obtained from a woman aged 45-59 years in good health and CMV-seronegative. Source material: PBMCs. This chain is built from TRBV18 and TRBJ1-3, with the D gene uncertain. CDR3 sequence: CASSDDGGLSGNTIYF. In nucleotides, the sequence is TGTGCCAGCTCCGATGATGGCGGCCTCTCTGGAAACACCATATATTTT.